The next 10 T cell receptor beta chains were all read from a single sample in a study of identical twins. In TCRdb, the 5' RACE reads were re-called with MiXCR into one record per CDR3 protein. The table has fewer than 250,000 distinct CDR3 sequences, 15% to 20% seen once. These data also featured in a second study, about T cells expressing NK-cell markers.

The sample consisted of CD8+ T cells sorted from blood. These receptors all stem from a woman aged 18-35 years in good health.

This clonotype has a handful of counts. The chain combines TRBV9 with TRBJ2-7; D is unresolved. From germline, CDR1 is SGDLS and CDR2 YYNGEE. The CDR3 runs to 14 residues. The V and J ends lost 0 bases and 0 bases respectively, with 7 bases between them. DNA for the CDR3: TGTGCCAGCAGCGTAGGGGGTCCCTCCTACGAGCAGTACTTC. It is translated as CASSVGGPSYEQYF.

The chain recombines TRBV6-1 with TRBJ2-7; 8 bases are shared with TRBD2. This CDR3 has 13 residues. Germline trimming cut 10 bases from V and 2 bases from J; bases unmatched to any gene: 7. Germline lookup yields CDR1 MNHNS and CDR2 SASEGT. The CDR3: CATTGGRTYEQYF. CDR3 nucleotide sequence: TGTGCCACCACGGGGGGGCGAACCTACGAGCAGTACTTC.

This clonotype has only a few counts. This chain joins TRBV19 and TRBJ2-7, with 10 bases matching TRBD1. The junction had 4 bases not matched to a gene; V was cut back by 4 bases and J by 1 base. Germline CDR1 is LNHDA and CDR2 is SQIVND (reference sequence). CDR3 length: 15 amino acids. The CDR3 region has the DNA TGTGCCAGTAGTACCGACAGGGGGCGATCCTACGAGCAGTACTTC. Translated, it gives CASSTDRGRSYEQYF.

The chain employs TRBV5-1 and TRBJ2-2, with 10 positions matching TRBD2. Unmatched junction bases numbered 4, after V lost 1 base and J lost 4 bases. This CDR3 is built from 16 residues. Looked up from germline, CDR1 is SGHRS and CDR2 is YFSETQ. CDR3 nucleotides: TGCGCCAGCAGCTTGATTTCTAGCGGGGGCACCGGGGAGCTGTTTTTT. Encoded protein: CASSLISSGGTGELFF.

The chain uses TRBV5-6 and TRBJ2-5; 7 positions match TRBD2. This CDR3 has 13 amino acids. Germline-derived CDR1 and CDR2 are SGHDT and YYEEEE. Trimming removed 4 bases from V and 8 bases from J; junction bases left unmatched: 8. The DNA for the CDR3 is TGTGCCAGCAGCATGGGACTACCAGGCACCCAGTACTTC. This translates into CASSMGLPGTQYF. Supplemented by reference TRBV5-6 and TRBJ2-5, the full variable domain reads DAGVTQSPTHLIKTRGQQVTLRCSPKSGHDTVSWYQQALGQGPQFIFQYYEEEERQRGNFPDRFSGHQFPNYSSELNVNALLLGDSALYLCASSMGLPGTQYFGPGTRLLVL.

This rearrangement joins TRBV12-3 or TRBV12-4 to TRBJ2-2; D might be TRBD1 (5 bases). V lost 8 bases and J 7 bases, leaving 20 bases between the germline ends. The CDR3 extends over 15 amino acids. CDR3 in DNA: TGTGCCAGCGCGTCCCGACAGCCTCGCCACGGGGAGCTGTTTTTT. This translates into CASASRQPRHGELFF.

The chain carries TRBV20-1 and TRBJ2-7; D not resolved. Trimming took off 1 base at V and 0 bases at J, with 7 bases between the two ends. This CDR3 spans 13 amino acids. CDR1 is DFQATT, CDR2 SNEGSKA, per germline (reference sequence). CDR3 protein: CSARGAASYEQYF. The CDR3 DNA sequence: TGCAGTGCTAGAGGGGCTGCCTCCTACGAGCAGTACTTC.

V usage is TRBV7-6 and J usage is TRBJ2-1; 11 bases align to TRBD2. Trimming cost V 5 bases and J 9 bases; bases outside gene matches: 15. CDR1 SGHVS and CDR2 FNYEAQ come from the germline V gene. The CDR3 runs 17 residues. CDR3 loop: CASSPDGFSGRAFEQFF. The CDR3 coding sequence is TGTGCCAGCAGCCCCGACGGATTTAGCGGGAGGGCCTTTGAGCAGTTCTTC.

This clonotype was recorded at least ten times. CDR3 protein: CSALGTSGNTIYF. The CDR3 DNA is TGCAGTGCGTTGGGGACCTCTGGAAACACCATATATTTT. The V call is TRBV20-1, the J call TRBJ1-3; D might be TRBD1 (5 bases). This CDR3 region has 13 residues. The germline gives CDR1 DFQATT, CDR2 SNEGSKA (reference sequence). V was clipped by 6 bases and J by 0 bases, with 9 bases between them.

The sample holds a few counts of this clonotype. The chain joins TRBV27 to TRBJ2-7, with D unresolved. Germline CDR1 is MNHEY and CDR2 is SMNVEV (reference sequence). The CDR3 extends over 14 amino acids. The V and J ends lost 6 bases and 4 bases respectively, with 16 bases between them. Here the CDR3 reads CASSPAKAAYEQYF. CDR3 nucleotides: TGTGCCAGCAGCCCCGCAAAGGCAGCTTACGAGCAGTACTTC.